This is a list of T cell receptor beta chains from one sample in a study of T-cell memory formation after mild COVID-19. TCRdb independently ran MiXCR on the 5' RACE reads; one entry per CDR3 protein. The sample includes 350,000 or so distinct CDR3 sequences, about 21% of them seen just once. Sequencing input: PBMCs or a T cell subset sorted from them (not recorded which). The receptors stem from an adult woman who had mild COVID-19 (a few samples of this study predate the infection). Cell type and time point are not known. Both conserved end residues are part of each CDR3. The order of the fields is D gene, clone size, J gene, V gene, CDR3 protein, CDR3 DNA. A D gene is named only where the DNA matches it firmly. Expanded clones get a size class; other rows say once, few or many, or leave the size out.

>.|.|TRBJ2-5|TRBV29-1
CSVEDGWGQATQYF
TGCAGCGTTGAAGACGGGTGGGGACAAGCTACCCAGTACTTC
>.|.|TRBJ1-2|TRBV7-9
CASSPPEGSNYGYTF
TGTGCCAGCAGTCCGCCGGAGGGGTCTAACTATGGCTACACCTTC
>.|.|TRBJ2-5|TRBV7-9
CASSLVGSQETQYF
TGTGCCAGCAGCTTAGTAGGGTCCCAGGAGACCCAGTACTTC
>TRBD1|.|TRBJ2-2|TRBV12-3/TRBV12-4
CASSFYGTGNTGELFF
TGTGCCAGCAGTTTTTACGGGACAGGGAACACCGGGGAGCTGTTTTTT
>TRBD2|.|TRBJ2-5|TRBV7-2
CASSPKGKREVNLETQYF
TGTGCCAGCAGCCCAAAGGGAAAGCGGGAGGTAAACCTAGAGACCCAGTACTTC
>TRBD2|few|TRBJ2-5|TRBV2
CASSAYRLAGVETQYF
TGTGCCAGCAGCGCTTACCGACTAGCGGGGGTGGAGACCCAGTACTTC
>TRBD2|.|TRBJ2-5|TRBV3-1
CASTRGLAGVQETQYF
TGTGCCAGCACCCGAGGGCTAGCGGGGGTACAAGAGACCCAGTACTTC
>.|.|TRBJ1-1|TRBV2
CASSDLSTEAFF
TGTGCCAGCAGTGATTTGAGCACTGAAGCTTTCTTT
>.|.|TRBJ2-3|TRBV7-8
CASSLKPTTSTDTQYF
TGTGCCAGCAGCTTAAAGCCGACTACTAGCACAGATACGCAGTATTTT
>.|few|TRBJ1-5|TRBV6-1
CASSAADRRSNQPQHF
TGTGCCAGCAGTGCCGCCGACAGGAGGAGCAATCAGCCCCAGCATTTT
>.|.|TRBJ2-4|TRBV23-1
CAASGLPLTKNIQYF
TGCGCCGCGTCAGGGCTCCCTTTAACCAAAAACATTCAGTACTTC
>.|once|TRBJ2-2|TRBV9
CASSVPKGGTTNTGELFF
TGTGCCAGCAGCGTCCCGAAGGGGGGCACTACGAACACCGGGGAGCTGTTTTTT
>TRBD2|few|TRBJ2-3|TRBV12-3/TRBV12-4
CASSRSGFTDTQYF
TGTGCCAGCAGCCGTAGCGGGTTCACAGATACGCAGTATTTT
>TRBD2|.|TRBJ2-3|TRBV5-1
CASSVGLAGSFTDTQYF
TGCGCCAGCAGCGTGGGACTAGCGGGTTCGTTCACAGATACGCAGTATTTT
>.|.|TRBJ2-3|TRBV12-3/TRBV12-4
CASSSPRSSTDTQYF
TGTGCCAGCAGTTCTCCGAGGTCTAGCACAGATACGCAGTATTTT
>.|.|TRBJ2-1|TRBV5-1
CASSYHGGLDEQFF
TGCGCCAGCAGCTACCACGGGGGTCTGGATGAGCAGTTCTTC
>.|.|TRBJ1-1|TRBV12-3/TRBV12-4
CASSLVMTEAFF
TGTGCCAGCAGTTTAGTGATGACTGAAGCTTTCTTT
>.|few|TRBJ2-1|TRBV6-2/TRBV6-3
CASNWEPGRSYSYNEQFF
TGTGCCAGTAATTGGGAGCCGGGACGCAGTTACTCCTACAATGAGCAGTTCTTC
>.|few|TRBJ2-1|TRBV29-1
CSVVQFSYNEQFF
TGCAGCGTTGTGCAGTTCTCCTACAATGAGCAGTTCTTC
>.|few|TRBJ1-1|TRBV7-9
CASSLHGGSAEAFF
TGTGCCAGCAGCTTACATGGAGGGAGCGCTGAAGCTTTCTTT
>.|few|TRBJ1-1|TRBV14
CASSQPPGTEAFF
TGTGCCAGCAGCCAGCCACCGGGAACTGAAGCTTTCTTT
>TRBD2|.|TRBJ2-3|TRBV3-1
CASSRRGLADTDTQYF
TGTGCCAGCAGCCGCCGGGGACTAGCGGACACAGATACGCAGTATTTT
>TRBD1|.|TRBJ2-7|TRBV19
CASSMAGGYEQYF
TGTGCCAGTAGTATGGCAGGGGGTTACGAGCAGTACTTC
>.|many|TRBJ1-2|TRBV15
CATSRDHYGGYTF
TGTGCCACCAGCAGAGATCATTACGGTGGCTACACCTTC
>TRBD2|.|TRBJ2-7|TRBV24-1
CATSDYTGGNNEQYF
TGTGCCACCAGTGATTATACCGGGGGGAACAACGAGCAGTACTTC
>TRBD1|.|TRBJ1-1|TRBV6-5
CASSHRDRVRSAFF
TGTGCCAGCAGTCACCGGGACAGGGTTCGATCGGCTTTCTTT
>.|many|TRBJ2-3|TRBV4-3
CASSPESHTQYF
TGCGCCAGCAGCCCCGAGAGTCATACGCAGTATTTT
>TRBD2|few|TRBJ2-7|TRBV6-5
CASSPYREGPYEQYF
TGTGCCAGCAGTCCCTACCGGGAGGGTCCCTACGAGCAGTACTTC
>TRBD2|few|TRBJ2-7|TRBV20-1
CSAWKRGGALIHYEQYF
TGCAGTGCCTGGAAGCGGGGGGGCGCCTTAATCCACTACGAGCAGTACTTC
>.|.|TRBJ2-7|TRBV24-1
CATSDEAFYEQYF
TGTGCCACCAGTGATGAGGCATTCTACGAGCAGTACTTC
>TRBD2|.|TRBJ2-3|TRBV27
CASRLAGVRGRDTQYF
TGTGCCAGCCGACTAGCGGGAGTTCGGGGGAGGGATACGCAGTATTTT
>.|few|TRBJ2-5|TRBV6-5
CASSYSYSQETQYF
TGTGCCAGCAGTTACTCTTACAGCCAAGAGACCCAGTACTTC
>.|.|TRBJ1-5|TRBV20-1
CSARTGYSNQPQHF
TGCAGTGCCAGGACGGGATATAGCAATCAGCCCCAGCATTTT
>.|.|TRBJ1-5|TRBV12-3/TRBV12-4
CASSLQAPQPQHF
TGTGCCAGCAGTTTGCAGGCGCCTCAGCCCCAGCATTTT
>TRBD2|many|TRBJ2-3|TRBV29-1
CSVRLAGTTDTQYF
TGCAGCGTTAGACTAGCGGGAACCACAGATACGCAGTATTTT
>.|few|TRBJ1-1|TRBV10-3
CATAGQTNTEAFF
TGTGCCACCGCCGGACAGACGAACACTGAAGCTTTCTTT
>TRBD1|.|TRBJ2-7|TRBV12-3/TRBV12-4
CASSHRGEQYF
TGTGCCAGCAGTCACAGGGGCGAGCAGTACTTC
>TRBD2|few|TRBJ2-1|TRBV7-8
CASSTHGSGLAGNEQFF
TGTGCCAGCAGCACCCACGGTTCGGGACTAGCGGGGAATGAGCAGTTCTTC
>.|few|TRBJ1-1|TRBV30
CAWEVAGIPEAFF
TGTGCCTGGGAGGTGGCAGGGATACCTGAAGCTTTCTTT
>.|.|TRBJ2-7|TRBV5-1
CASSLDPGISYEQYF
TGCGCCAGCAGCTTGGATCCGGGAATCTCCTACGAGCAGTACTTC
>.|few|TRBJ2-1|TRBV7-2
CASSRNLMEQFF
TGTGCCAGCAGCCGCAACCTTATGGAGCAGTTCTTC
>TRBD2|few|TRBJ2-1|TRBV27
CASSRQLLAGNHNEQFF
TGTGCCAGCAGTAGACAACTACTAGCGGGGAATCACAATGAGCAGTTCTTC
>.|few|TRBJ2-1|TRBV18
CASSTASYNEQFF
TGTGCCAGCTCAACTGCTTCCTACAATGAGCAGTTCTTC
>.|many|TRBJ1-4|TRBV4-1
CASSQGPVSNEKLFF
TGCGCCAGCAGCCAGGGCCCCGTATCTAATGAAAAACTGTTTTTT
>.|.|TRBJ2-7|TRBV10-3
CAISDGSYSYEQYF
TGTGCCATCAGTGACGGGTCCTACTCCTACGAGCAGTACTTC